The clone carrying this T cell receptor beta chain was picked up many times. Its target is unknown. This CDR3 region has 19 residues. Trimming took 6 bases from V and 2 from J; bases not matched to a gene: 24. From germline, CDR1 is DFQATT and CDR2 SNEGSKA (reference sequence). The 5'RACE method, run with constant-segment primers, produced TCR alpha and TCR beta cDNA libraries (carrying sample barcodes and UMIs). TCRdb called the 5' RACE reads again in MiXCR, with one record for every CDR3 protein. The sample has about 470,000 distinct CDR3 sequences; about 20% are singletons. The data belong to a study of T-cell memory formation after mild COVID-19. Study context: In these data, TCR clusters were largely donor specific.

Study findings and constraints: There were some responding clones in pre-infection memory, which suggested that cross-reactive memory had joined. CD4+ contracting clones were mainly CM and EM; CD8+ ones, EMRA.

The chain links TRBV20-1 to TRBJ2-5; 7 positions match TRBD1. This TCR derives from an adult woman who had mild COVID-19 (a few samples of this study predate the infection). Cell type and time point are not known. The sample was PBMCs or a T cell subset sorted from them (not recorded which). The CDR3 sequence is CSATGGQGVSSDLQETQYF. The CDR3 DNA follows: TGCAGTGCCACCGGTGGGCAGGGGGTTTCCTCCGACCTTCAAGAGACCCAGTACTTC.